This TCR beta chain was found in a study of vaccination and CD4 T cells after COVID-19. Study context: Each control culture was treated with a CEFX pool, an HIV-1 Nef pool, or no peptide.

Scientists ran DNA taken from cultured CD4+ T cells through the Oncomine TCR Beta short-read assay for sequencing. Cultured CD4+ T cells were the source of extracted genomic DNA. TCRdb re-analysed the PCR reads in MiXCR, keeping a single row per CDR3 protein. The data contain about 20,000 distinct CDR3 sequences, 48% of them seen just once; the ten biggest clones take up roughly 4.5%. As to treatment: roughly 10-day PBMC culture with coronavirus spike peptide pools or control peptides (ViraFEST assay). In regard to this clonotype: Its antigen remains unknown.

The input for sequencing was CD4+ T cells from blood, cultured in vitro, taken before SARS-CoV-2 vaccination. This receptor was taken from a human donor who had recovered from COVID-19.

The CDR3 DNA follows: TGTGCCAGCAGTACCCTAGGGGGGGTAGTATGGGAGCCCCAGCATTTT. It specifies CASSTLGGVVWEPQHF. The genes are TRBV6-2 or TRBV6-3 and TRBJ1-5; tentatively, D is TRBD1 (6 bases). CDR3 size: 16 residues. The ends were cut back, 5 bases at V and 8 bases at J, with 22 bases in the middle. The germline V gene has CDR1 MNHEY and CDR2 SVGEGT.